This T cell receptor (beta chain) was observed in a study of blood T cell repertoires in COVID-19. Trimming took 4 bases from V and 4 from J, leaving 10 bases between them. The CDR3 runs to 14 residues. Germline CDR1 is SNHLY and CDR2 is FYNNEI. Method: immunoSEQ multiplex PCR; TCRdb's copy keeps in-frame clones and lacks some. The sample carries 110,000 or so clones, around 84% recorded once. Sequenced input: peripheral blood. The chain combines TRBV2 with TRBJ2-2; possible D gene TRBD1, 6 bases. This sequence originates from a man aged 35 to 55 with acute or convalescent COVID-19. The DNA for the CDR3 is TGTGCCAGCAGTGCCGGCAGGGGCACCGGGGAGCTGTTTTTT. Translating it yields CASSAGRGTGELFF.